The T cell receptor beta chain under discussion was sequenced for a study of regulatory T cells in long-lasting Graves disease. Of note for this clonotype: What it binds is unknown.

TCR beta libraries were built with iRepertoire HTBI primers and Arm-PCR of CDR3 regions. TCRdb recomputed calls from the multiplex PCR reads with MiXCR, one row per CDR3 protein. This sample has around 400,000 distinct CDR3 sequences, with around 24% found just once. Trimming took off 4 bases at V and 2 bases at J, with 6 bases between the two ends. The CDR3 covers 12 residues. Germline CDR1 reads GTSNPN; CDR2 reads SVGIG (reference sequence). Time point denoted: persistent/refractory GD, antithyroid drugs over 5 years with positive TRAb. RNA from PBMCs was the source of the TCR library. General study results and limits: Persistent cases favored TRBV28, TRBJ1-2 and TRBJ2-5.

The receptor comes from a female donor with Graves disease. The rearrangement uses TRBV30 and TRBJ1-5, with D uncertain. The sample here was peripheral blood mononuclear cells (PBMCs), taken when the disease was refractory, from a patient treated with antithyroid drugs. The CDR3 loop is CAWNRGNQPQHF. In nucleotides, the CDR3 is TGTGCCTGGAACCGTGGCAATCAGCCCCAGCATTTT.